This T cell receptor beta chain is drawn from a study of T cells in narcolepsy. The CDR3 sequence is 12 residues long. CDR1 is MNHNS, CDR2 SASEGT, per germline. Trimming took off 7 bases at V and 8 bases at J, with 14 bases between the two ends. Sequenced by immunoSEQ multiplex PCR; TCRdb stores in-frame clones only, minus some. The sample shows under 35,000 clones, around 87% of them seen only once. The sequence came from a human donor in good health. The chain recombines TRBV6-1 with TRBJ1-1, with D possibly matching TRBD1 (5 bases). Sequenced: memory (CD45RA-) CD4+ T cells from blood. The CDR3 here is CASIGDLIEAFF. The DNA for the CDR3 is TGTGCCAGCATCGGGGACCTTATCGAAGCTTTCTTT.